One and the same sample provided the 31 T cell receptor beta chains below, sequenced in a study of blood T cell repertoires in COVID-19. Repertoires were generated with immunoSEQ multiplex PCR, while TCRdb's copy carries only in-frame clones and drops some. This sample yields approximately 190,000 clones, of which more than 75% are seen a single time; approximately 6% belongs to the top ten. Material for sequencing was peripheral blood. The receptor source for this set is a man aged 35-49 years with active or convalescent COVID-19.

In DNA form, the CDR3 reads TGCGCCAGCAGCTTGGAATGGCCCAACACTGAAGCTTTCTTT. This encodes CASSLEWPNTEAFF. The chain links TRBV5-1 to TRBJ1-1; D uncertain. The CDR3 extends over 14 amino acids. Germline-derived CDR1 and CDR2 are SGHRS and YFSETQ. V shed 0 bases and J shed 2 bases, with 8 bases lying between them. The full variable domain, rest sourced from reference TRBV5-1 and TRBJ1-1, is KAGVTQTPRYLIKTRGQQVTLSCSPISGHRSVSWYQQTPGQGLQFLFEYFSETQRNKGNFPGRFSGRQFSNSRSEMNVSTLELGDSALYLCASSLEWPNTEAFFGQGTRLTVV.

This sequence joins TRBV6-5 and TRBJ1-1; a possible D gene is TRBD1 (5 bases). CDR1 and CDR2 from the germline V gene are MNHEY and SVGAGI. The CDR3 loop spans 14 amino acids. The V end was cut by 6 bases, the J end by 1 base, with 12 bases between. CDR3 protein: CASSRGTANTEAFF. The CDR3 DNA follows: TGTGCCAGCAGCCGGGGGACGGCGAACACTGAAGCTTTCTTT.

The chain joins TRBV27 to TRBJ2-1; 9 bases map to TRBD2. The CDR3 runs 17 residues. V lost 2 bases to trimming and J lost 0 bases; unmatched junction nucleotides: 5. Germline CDR1 reads MNHEY; CDR2 reads SMNVEV (reference sequence). CDR3 nucleotides: TGTGCCAGCAGTTTAGCTAGCGGGACCTTCTCCTACAATGAGCAGTTCTTC. This encodes CASSLASGTFSYNEQFF.

V gene TRBV7-2 combines with J gene TRBJ2-1; TRBD1 matches 7 bases. The CDR3 consists of 14 residues. V lost 2 bases, J lost 10 bases, and 8 bases stayed unmatched. CDR1 is SGHTA, CDR2 FQGNSA, per germline. CDR3: CASSLSGGAREQFF. CDR3 DNA sequence: TGTGCCAGCAGCTTATCAGGGGGAGCGCGAGAGCAGTTCTTC.

This clone has only a few counts. The chain combines TRBV2 with TRBJ1-2, with 7 bases matching TRBD1. CDR3 length: 12 residues. Trimming cost V 5 bases and J 3 bases; bases outside gene matches: 0. Germline assignment: CDR1 SNHLY and CDR2 FYNNEI. CDR3: CASSQGDYGYTF. The CDR3 DNA follows: TGTGCCAGCAGTCAGGGGGACTATGGCTACACCTTC.

This chain connects TRBV2 to TRBJ2-2, with 7 bases aligning to TRBD2. The CDR3 sequence is 15 residues long. The ends lost 10 bases at V and 0 bases at J; junction bases unmatched: 8. Germline CDR1 reads SNHLY; CDR2 reads FYNNEI. Here the CDR3 reads CATKSGTTNTGELFF. The CDR3 region has the DNA TGTGCCACCAAGTCCGGGACTACGAACACCGGGGAGCTGTTTTTT.

This chain joins TRBV24-1 and TRBJ1-5, with D unclear. Germline lookup yields CDR1 KGHDR and CDR2 SFDVKD. This CDR3 contains 13 residues. Trimming cost V 6 bases and J 10 bases, with 15 bases left between them. CDR3 amino acids: CATSLGISSPQHF. The CDR3, as DNA: TGTGCCACCAGTCTAGGTATTAGCTCACCCCAGCATTTT.

The V and J genes are TRBV6-5 and TRBJ2-1; TRBD1 matches at 8 bases. The germline V gene has CDR1 MNHEY and CDR2 SVGAGI. This CDR3 is built from 14 residues. V shed 6 bases and J 6 bases; nucleotides not matched to a gene: 7. The CDR3, as DNA: TGTGCCAGCAGACAAAACACAGGGGGCAATGAGCAGTTCTTC. This encodes CASRQNTGGNEQFF.

CDR3 loop: CSDMPLTGPYWDYGYTF. The CDR3 DNA is TGCAGCGACATGCCCCTAACAGGTCCGTACTGGGACTATGGCTACACCTTC. The chain uses TRBV29-1 and TRBJ1-2; a possible D gene is TRBD1 (5 bases). Germline CDR1 reads SQVTM; CDR2 reads ANQGSEA. The germline V and J ends were trimmed by 7 bases and 3 bases, with 27 bases remaining between them. This CDR3 has 17 residues.

The gene calls are TRBV12-3 or TRBV12-4 and TRBJ2-2; maybe TRBD1 (5 bases). CDR3 size: 12 residues. The CDR3 region is CGWGANTGELFF. The DNA for the CDR3 is TGTGGTTGGGGCGCGAACACCGGGGAGCTGTTTTTT.

V and J are TRBV19 and TRBJ1-1; D may be TRBD1 (6 bases). Per the germline V gene, CDR1 is LNHDA and CDR2 is SQIVND (reference sequence). The CDR3 runs 13 residues. Trimming took off 5 bases at V and 12 bases at J, with 19 bases between the two ends. DNA of the CDR3: TGTGCCAGTAGTCACAGGGACATAGACGGCACTTTCTTT. Protein: CASSHRDIDGTFF.

The rearrangement uses TRBV4-3 and TRBJ1-2, with TRBD1 identical over 7 bases. The CDR3 is 16 residues long. CDR1 and CDR2 from the germline V gene are LGHNA and YSLEER. Trimming cost V 3 bases and J 4 bases; bases outside gene matches: 11. This chain's CDR3 is CASSQSTGAVGYGYTF. Written as DNA, the CDR3 is TGCGCCAGCAGCCAGTCAACAGGGGCGGTGGGCTATGGCTACACCTTC.

J is TRBJ2-7 and V is TRBV28; 10 bases match TRBD2. This CDR3 spans 15 amino acids. With V trimmed by 4 bases and J by 3 bases, 6 bases remained unmatched. The germline V gene encodes CDR1 MDHEN and CDR2 SYDVKM. The DNA for the CDR3 is TGTGCCAGCAGTTATAGACTAGCGGGCCTCTACGAGCAGTACTTC. Translating it yields CASSYRLAGLYEQYF. Based on the CDR3 plus reference TRBV28 and TRBJ2-7, the full variable domain is DVKVTQSSRYLVKRTGEKVFLECVQDMDHENMFWYRQDPGLGLRLIYFSYDVKMKEKGDIPEGYSVSREKKERFSLILESASTNQTSMYLCASSYRLAGLYEQYFGPGTRLTVT.

This clone came up once. The chain is built from TRBV5-6 and TRBJ1-1, with a possible D match to TRBD1 (5 bases). The germline V gene has CDR1 SGHDT and CDR2 YYEEEE. The V end was cut by 4 bases, the J end by 4 bases, with 17 bases between. This CDR3 region has 15 residues. This CDR3 is CASSLEEGWSTEAFF. The CDR3 coding sequence is TGTGCCAGCAGCCTAGAGGAGGGGTGGAGCACTGAAGCTTTCTTT.

This clone has a single count. The V gene is TRBV19, the J gene TRBJ2-3; 14 bases are a match to TRBD2. Germline CDR1 LNHDA, CDR2 SQIVND (reference sequence). The CDR3 has 17 residues. Trimming removed 11 bases from V and 0 bases from J; junction bases left unmatched: 10. This chain's CDR3 is CAVGGTSGSRSTDTQYF. As DNA, the CDR3 is TGTGCCGTAGGCGGGACTAGCGGGAGCAGGAGCACAGATACGCAGTATTTT.

This clone is a singleton in its sample. The junction does not match germline at one end; this may be a read error. V gene TRBV15 combines with J gene TRBJ2-7; TRBD1 agrees at 10 bases. CDR1 is LNHNV and CDR2 is YYDKDF in the germline V gene (reference sequence). The CDR3 spans 15 residues. The chain's CDR3 is CATSRDRGGFYEQCF. For the CDR3, the DNA is TGTGCCACCAGCCGGGACAGGGGCGGGTTCTACGAGCAGTGCTTC.

V and J are TRBV5-6 and TRBJ2-7, with D possibly TRBD1 on 6 matching bases. Germline lookup yields CDR1 SGHDT and CDR2 YYEEEE. Trimming removed 4 bases from V and 6 bases from J, with 20 bases in between. The CDR3 consists of 15 residues. The CDR3 reads CASSTTGQGGSEQYF. Here the CDR3 DNA reads TGTGCCAGCAGCACCACGGGACAAGGCGGCTCCGAGCAGTACTTC. The variable domain in full, with the rest retrieved from reference TRBV5-6 and TRBJ2-7, is DAGVTQSPTHLIKTRGQQVTLRCSPKSGHDTVSWYQQALGQGPQFIFQYYEEEERQRGNFPDRFSGHQFPNYSSELNVNALLLGDSALYLCASSTTGQGGSEQYFGPGTRLTVT.

DNA for the CDR3: TGTGCCAGCAGCCCGGGACTAGCCTACGAGCAGTACTTC. Its translation is CASSPGLAYEQYF. J is TRBJ2-7 and V is TRBV12-3 or TRBV12-4; 8 bases are shared with TRBD2. J was trimmed by 2 bases and V by 6 bases; bases with no gene match: 3. This CDR3 is built from 13 residues.

The rearrangement links TRBV5-6 to TRBJ2-1; 7 bases line up with TRBD2. The germline V gene encodes CDR1 SGHDT and CDR2 YYEEEE. The CDR3 loop spans 17 amino acids. Trimming removed 5 bases from V and 1 base from J; junction bases left unmatched: 12. The CDR3 is CASSLAAGVQSYNEQFF. The CDR3 DNA reads as TGTGCCAGCAGTCTCGCTGCGGGGGTCCAATCCTACAATGAGCAGTTCTTC.

This chain connects TRBV11-2 to TRBJ2-7, with 7 bases fitting TRBD1. The germline gives CDR1 SGHAT, CDR2 FQNNGV. V shed 6 bases, J shed 4 bases, and the junction held 3 bases outside the gene matches. The CDR3 is 12 amino acids. Here the CDR3 DNA reads TGTGCCAGCAGACGGACAGGATACGAGCAGTACTTC. This sequence encodes CASRRTGYEQYF.

The chain has TRBV28 and TRBJ1-4, with D perhaps TRBD1 (6 bases). Trimming left V 5 bases short and J 4 bases short, with 14 bases between. Germline V CDR1 and CDR2: MDHEN, SYDVKM. The CDR3 is 15 amino acids. This CDR3 is CASSHIGDINEKLFF. In nucleotides, the CDR3 is TGTGCCAGCAGTCATATAGGGGACATTAATGAAAAACTGTTTTTT.

The genes are TRBV29-1 and TRBJ1-1; D is possibly TRBD1 (5 bases). V was pared by 6 bases and J by 1 base, with 18 bases between. Germline CDR1 and CDR2: SQVTM and ANQGSEA. This CDR3 contains 15 residues. The CDR3 region has the DNA TGCAGCGTCGGTGGGGGGTCAGTCCAGAACACTGAAGCTTTCTTT. Its protein is CSVGGGSVQNTEAFF. Complete variable domain (other parts from reference TRBV29-1 and TRBJ1-1): SAVISQKPSRDICQRGTSLTIQCQVDSQVTMMFWYRQQPGQSLTLIATANQGSEATYESGFVIDKFPISRPNLTFSTLTVSNMSPEDSSIYLCSVGGGSVQNTEAFFGQGTRLTVV.

This clone was picked up one time. This rearrangement joins TRBV5-1 to TRBJ1-1; 8 bases fit TRBD1. CDR1 and CDR2 from the germline V gene are SGHRS and YFSETQ. Unmatched junction bases numbered 10, after V lost 4 bases and J lost 5 bases. The CDR3 extends over 15 amino acids. The CDR3 DNA is TGCGCCAGCAGCATCCTCGGACAGGGAGGGACTGAAGCTTTCTTT. This gives the protein CASSILGQGGTEAFF.

A few counts support this clone. The J gene is TRBJ1-2, the V gene TRBV7-3; D unclear. The CDR3 sequence is 11 residues long. In germline, CDR1 is SGHTA, CDR2 FQGTGA. With 4 bases removed from V and 5 bases from J, the gap between germline ends came to 5 bases. The CDR3 DNA is TGTGCCAGCAGCTCGGGGTATGGCTACACCTTC. This gives the protein CASSSGYGYTF. The full variable domain, in which reference TRBV7-3 and TRBJ1-2 provide the parts outside the CDR3, is GAGVSQTPSNKVTEKGKYVELRCDPISGHTALYWYRQSLGQGPEFLIYFQGTGAADDSGLPNDRFFAVRPEGSVSTLKIQRTERGDSAVYLCASSSGYGYTFGSGTRLTVV.

This chain links TRBV19 with TRBJ1-2; 7 bases are a match to TRBD1. This CDR3 has 18 residues. The germline CDR1 and CDR2 sequences are LNHDA and SQIVND (reference sequence). Germline trimming cut 3 bases from V and 0 bases from J; bases unmatched to any gene: 13. The CDR3: CASSISRLRQGTNYGYTF. CDR3 DNA sequence: TGTGCCAGTAGTATTTCCCGATTGCGACAGGGAACTAACTATGGCTACACCTTC. Using reference TRBV19 and TRBJ1-2 for the parts outside the CDR3, the full variable domain is DGGITQSPKYLFRKEGQNVTLSCEQNLNHDAMYWYRQDPGQGLRLIYYSQIVNDFQKGDIAEGYSVSREKKESFPLTVTSAQKNPTAFYLCASSISRLRQGTNYGYTFGSGTRLTVV.

This clone was detected once. The V gene is TRBV6-5, the J gene TRBJ1-1; D is uncertain. CDR3 size: 14 residues. V lost 7 bases and J 2 bases, leaving 14 bases between the germline ends. From germline, CDR1 is MNHEY and CDR2 SVGAGI. The CDR3 reads CASTKVGGNTEAFF. For the CDR3, the DNA is TGTGCCAGCACCAAGGTAGGAGGAAACACTGAAGCTTTCTTT.

V and J are TRBV5-4 and TRBJ2-6, with 7 positions matching TRBD1. J gave up 0 bases and V 4 bases, and 7 bases lay outside the gene matches. The germline gives CDR1 SGHNT, CDR2 YYREEE (reference sequence). The CDR3 sequence is 17 residues long. Here the CDR3 DNA reads TGTGCCAGCAGCATCCCGGGACAGCTCTCTGGGGCCAACGTCCTGACTTTC. As protein: CASSIPGQLSGANVLTF.

This rearrangement joins TRBV11-2 to TRBJ2-3; 11 bases align to TRBD2. The germline gives CDR1 SGHAT, CDR2 FQNNGV. Trimming removed 0 bases from V and 5 bases from J; junction bases left unmatched: 4. This CDR3 is 16 amino acids long. The chain's CDR3 is CASSLDSSGRRDTQYF. In nucleotides, the CDR3 is TGTGCCAGCAGCTTAGATTCTAGCGGGAGGAGAGATACGCAGTATTTT.

J is TRBJ1-5 and V is TRBV5-6; D remains unclear. V was cut by 0 bases and J by 0 bases, with 7 bases left in between. Germline V lookup: CDR1 SGHDT, CDR2 YYEEEE. There are 15 residues in the CDR3. The CDR3 sequence: CASSLGSHSNQPQHF. CDR3 nucleotides: TGTGCCAGCAGCTTGGGAAGCCATAGCAATCAGCCCCAGCATTTT.

The chain couples TRBV2 to TRBJ2-7; a possible D gene is TRBD1 (5 bases). Germline assignment: CDR1 SNHLY and CDR2 FYNNEI. CDR3 length: 14 amino acids. V lost 7 bases and J lost 0, with 13 bases in between. This CDR3 is CASIRAGNSYEQYF. In DNA, the CDR3 is TGTGCCAGCATACGGGCAGGGAACTCCTACGAGCAGTACTTC.

The V gene is TRBV7-8, the J gene TRBJ1-2, with D perhaps TRBD1 (6 bases). Trimming cost V 5 bases and J 2 bases, with 15 bases left between them. The CDR3 extends over 15 amino acids. Germline loops: CDR1 SGHVS, CDR2 FQNEAQ. CDR3 protein: CASSPGTPDNYGYTF. Written as DNA, the CDR3 is TGTGCCAGCAGCCCCGGGACACCTGACAACTATGGCTACACCTTC. The full variable domain, with the rest looked up from reference TRBV7-8 and TRBJ1-2, is GAGVSQSPRYKVAKRGQDVALRCDPISGHVSLFWYQQALGQGPEFLTYFQNEAQLDKSGLPSDRFFAERPEGSVSTLKIQRTQQEDSAVYLCASSPGTPDNYGYTFGSGTRLTVV.